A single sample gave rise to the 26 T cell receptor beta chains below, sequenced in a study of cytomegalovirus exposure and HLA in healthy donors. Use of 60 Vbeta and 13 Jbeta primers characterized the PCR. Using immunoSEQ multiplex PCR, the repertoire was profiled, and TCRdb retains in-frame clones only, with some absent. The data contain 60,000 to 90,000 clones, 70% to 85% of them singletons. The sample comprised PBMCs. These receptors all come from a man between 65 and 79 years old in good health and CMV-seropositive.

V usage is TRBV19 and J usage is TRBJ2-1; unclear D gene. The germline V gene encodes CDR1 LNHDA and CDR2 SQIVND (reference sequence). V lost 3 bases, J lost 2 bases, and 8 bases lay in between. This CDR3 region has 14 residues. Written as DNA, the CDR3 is TGTGCCAGTAGTATTAACTACCCCTACAATGAGCAGTTCTTC. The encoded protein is CASSINYPYNEQFF.

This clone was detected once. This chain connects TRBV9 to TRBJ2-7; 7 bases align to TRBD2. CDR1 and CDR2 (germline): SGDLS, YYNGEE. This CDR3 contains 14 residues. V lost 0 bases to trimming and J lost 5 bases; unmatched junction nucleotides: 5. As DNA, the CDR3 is TGTGCCAGCAGCGTAGTTGCGGGAGCGGACGAGCAGTACTTC. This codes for CASSVVAGADEQYF. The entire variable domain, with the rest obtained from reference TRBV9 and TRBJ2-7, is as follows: DSGVTQTPKHLITATGQRVTLRCSPRSGDLSVYWYQQSLDQGLQFLIQYYNGEERAKGNILERFSAQQFPDLHSELNLSSLELGDSALYFCASSVVAGADEQYFGPGTRLTVT.

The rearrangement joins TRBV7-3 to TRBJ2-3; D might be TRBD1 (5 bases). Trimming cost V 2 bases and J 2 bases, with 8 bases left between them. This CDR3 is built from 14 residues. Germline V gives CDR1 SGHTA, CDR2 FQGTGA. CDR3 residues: CASSLDRYTDTQYF. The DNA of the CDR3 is TGTGCCAGCAGCTTAGACAGATACACAGATACGCAGTATTTT.

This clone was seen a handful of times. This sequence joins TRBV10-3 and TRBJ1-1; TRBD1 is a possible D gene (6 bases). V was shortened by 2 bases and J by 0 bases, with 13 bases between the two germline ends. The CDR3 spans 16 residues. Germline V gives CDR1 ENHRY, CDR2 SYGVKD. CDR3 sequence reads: CAISETETGLNTEAFF. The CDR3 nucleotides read TGTGCCATCAGTGAGACCGAGACAGGACTGAACACTGAAGCTTTCTTT.

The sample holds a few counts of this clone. The chain's CDR3 is CASSESQGISTDTQYF. CDR3 nucleotide sequence: TGTGCCAGCAGTGAAAGCCAGGGGATTAGCACAGATACGCAGTATTTT. The chain couples TRBV6-1 to TRBJ2-3; tentative D call: TRBD1 (6 bases). Germline CDR1 and CDR2: MNHNS and SASEGT. This CDR3 has 16 amino acids. The ends were cut back, 2 bases at V and 0 bases at J, with 12 bases in the middle.

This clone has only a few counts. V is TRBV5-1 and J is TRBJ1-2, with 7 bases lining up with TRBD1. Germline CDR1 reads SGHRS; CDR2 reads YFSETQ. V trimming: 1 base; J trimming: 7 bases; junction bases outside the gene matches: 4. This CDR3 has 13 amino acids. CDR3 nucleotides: TGCGCCAGCAGCTTGTTACAGGGGACTGGCTACACCTTC. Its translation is CASSLLQGTGYTF.

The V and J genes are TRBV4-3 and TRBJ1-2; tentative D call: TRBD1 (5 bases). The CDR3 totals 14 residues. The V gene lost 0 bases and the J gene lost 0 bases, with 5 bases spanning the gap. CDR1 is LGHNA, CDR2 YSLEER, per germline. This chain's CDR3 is CASSQDRANYGYTF. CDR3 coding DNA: TGCGCCAGCAGCCAAGACAGGGCTAACTATGGCTACACCTTC.

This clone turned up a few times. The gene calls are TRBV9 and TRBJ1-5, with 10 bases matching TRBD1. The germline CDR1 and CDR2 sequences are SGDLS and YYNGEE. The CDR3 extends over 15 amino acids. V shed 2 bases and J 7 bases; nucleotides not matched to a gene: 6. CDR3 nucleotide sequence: TGTGCCAGCAGCGTTGGGACAGGGGTGTTACAGCCCCAGCATTTT. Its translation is CASSVGTGVLQPQHF.

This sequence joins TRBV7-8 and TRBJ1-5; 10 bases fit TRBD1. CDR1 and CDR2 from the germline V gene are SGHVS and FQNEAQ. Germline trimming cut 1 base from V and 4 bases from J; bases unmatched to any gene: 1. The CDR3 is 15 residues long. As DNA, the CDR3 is TGTGCCAGCAGCTTAGGGACAGGGGGTAATCAGCCCCAGCATTTT. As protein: CASSLGTGGNQPQHF.

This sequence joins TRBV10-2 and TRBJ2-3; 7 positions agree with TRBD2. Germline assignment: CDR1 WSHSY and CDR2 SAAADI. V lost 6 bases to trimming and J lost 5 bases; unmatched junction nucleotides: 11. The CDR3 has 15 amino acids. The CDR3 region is CASSGGAGQKDTQYF. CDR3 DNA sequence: TGCGCCAGCAGCGGTGGAGCGGGGCAGAAAGATACGCAGTATTTT.

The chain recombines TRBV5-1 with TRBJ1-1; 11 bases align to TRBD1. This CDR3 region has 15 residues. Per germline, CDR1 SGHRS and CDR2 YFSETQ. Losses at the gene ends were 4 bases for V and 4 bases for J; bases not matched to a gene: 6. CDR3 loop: CASSRGTGGVTEAFF. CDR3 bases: TGCGCCAGCAGCCGTGGGACAGGGGGGGTCACTGAAGCTTTCTTT.

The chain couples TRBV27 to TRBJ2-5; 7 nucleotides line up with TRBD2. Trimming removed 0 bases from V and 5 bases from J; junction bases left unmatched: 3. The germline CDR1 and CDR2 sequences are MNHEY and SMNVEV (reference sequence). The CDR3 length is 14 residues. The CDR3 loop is CASSLSGEGETQYF. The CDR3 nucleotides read TGTGCCAGCAGTTTATCAGGGGAGGGCGAGACCCAGTACTTC.

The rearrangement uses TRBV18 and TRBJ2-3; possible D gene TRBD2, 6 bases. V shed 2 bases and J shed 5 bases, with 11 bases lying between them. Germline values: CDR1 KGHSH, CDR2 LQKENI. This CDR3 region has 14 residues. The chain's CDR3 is CASSPRLEGDTQYF. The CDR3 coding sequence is TGTGCCAGCTCACCAAGACTAGAAGGAGATACGCAGTATTTT.

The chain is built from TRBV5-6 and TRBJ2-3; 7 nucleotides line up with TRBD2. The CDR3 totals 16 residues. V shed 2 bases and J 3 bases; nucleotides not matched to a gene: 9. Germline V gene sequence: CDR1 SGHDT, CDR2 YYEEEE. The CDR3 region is CASSLLSGLMTDTQYF. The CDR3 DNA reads TGTGCCAGCAGCTTATTATCGGGACTAATGACAGATACGCAGTATTTT.

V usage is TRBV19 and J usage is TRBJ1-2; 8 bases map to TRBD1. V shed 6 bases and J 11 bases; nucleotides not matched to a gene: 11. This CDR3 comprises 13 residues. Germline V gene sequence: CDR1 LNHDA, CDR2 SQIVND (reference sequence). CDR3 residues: CASRDRALSRYTF. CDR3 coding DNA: TGTGCCAGTAGGGACAGGGCCCTCTCGAGGTACACCTTC.

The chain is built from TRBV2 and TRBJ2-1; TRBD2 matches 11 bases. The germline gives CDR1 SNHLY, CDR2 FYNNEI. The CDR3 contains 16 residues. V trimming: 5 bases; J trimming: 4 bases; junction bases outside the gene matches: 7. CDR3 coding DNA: TGTGCCAGCAGTTACGGACTAGCGGGCCGTTACAATGAGCAGTTCTTC. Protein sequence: CASSYGLAGRYNEQFF. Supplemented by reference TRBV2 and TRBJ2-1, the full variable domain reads EPEVTQTPSHQVTQMGQEVILRCVPISNHLYFYWYRQILGQKVEFLVSFYNNEISEKSEIFDDQFSVERPDGSNFTLKIRSTKLEDSAMYFCASSYGLAGRYNEQFFGPGTRLTVL.

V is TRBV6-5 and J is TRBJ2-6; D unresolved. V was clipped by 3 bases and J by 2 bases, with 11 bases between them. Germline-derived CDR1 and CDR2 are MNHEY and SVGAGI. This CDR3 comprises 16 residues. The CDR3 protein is CASSYSTPPGANVLTF. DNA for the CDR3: TGTGCCAGCAGTTATAGTACGCCTCCTGGGGCCAACGTCCTGACTTTC.

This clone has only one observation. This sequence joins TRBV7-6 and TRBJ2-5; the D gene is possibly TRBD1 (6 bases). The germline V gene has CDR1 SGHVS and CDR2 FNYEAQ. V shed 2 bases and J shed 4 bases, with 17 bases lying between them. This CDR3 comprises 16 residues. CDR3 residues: CASSLRGIGGSETQYF. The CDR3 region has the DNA TGTGCCAGCAGCTTAAGGGGGATCGGAGGTTCAGAGACCCAGTACTTC.

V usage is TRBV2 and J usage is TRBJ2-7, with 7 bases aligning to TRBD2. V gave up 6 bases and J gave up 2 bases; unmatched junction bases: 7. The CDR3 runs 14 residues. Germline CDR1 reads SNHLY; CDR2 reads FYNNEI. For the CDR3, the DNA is TGTGCCAGCAGGGAGGGACTACCAGCCTACGAGCAGTACTTC. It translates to CASREGLPAYEQYF. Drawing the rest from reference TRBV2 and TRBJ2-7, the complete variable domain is EPEVTQTPSHQVTQMGQEVILRCVPISNHLYFYWYRQILGQKVEFLVSFYNNEISEKSEIFDDQFSVERPDGSNFTLKIRSTKLEDSAMYFCASREGLPAYEQYFGPGTRLTVT.

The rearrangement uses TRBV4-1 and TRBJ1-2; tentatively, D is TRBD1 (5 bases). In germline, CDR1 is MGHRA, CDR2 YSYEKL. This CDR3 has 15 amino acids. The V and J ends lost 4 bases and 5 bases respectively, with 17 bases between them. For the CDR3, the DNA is TGCGCCAGCAGCCCGACCGGCGCAGGGATTTATGGCTACACCTTC. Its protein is CASSPTGAGIYGYTF.

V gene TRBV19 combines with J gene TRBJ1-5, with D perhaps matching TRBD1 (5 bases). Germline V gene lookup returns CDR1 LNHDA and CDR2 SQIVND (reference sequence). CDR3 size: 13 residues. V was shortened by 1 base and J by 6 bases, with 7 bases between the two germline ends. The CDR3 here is CASSIGGVQPQHF. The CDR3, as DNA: TGTGCCAGTAGTATAGGGGGGGTTCAGCCCCAGCATTTT.

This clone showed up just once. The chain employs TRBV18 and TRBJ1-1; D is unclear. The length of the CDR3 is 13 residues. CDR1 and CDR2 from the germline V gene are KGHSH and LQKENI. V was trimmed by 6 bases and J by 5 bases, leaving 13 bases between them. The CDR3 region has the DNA TGTGCCAGCTCCCTTAGTGAGGGAACTGAAGCTTTCTTT. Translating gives CASSLSEGTEAFF.

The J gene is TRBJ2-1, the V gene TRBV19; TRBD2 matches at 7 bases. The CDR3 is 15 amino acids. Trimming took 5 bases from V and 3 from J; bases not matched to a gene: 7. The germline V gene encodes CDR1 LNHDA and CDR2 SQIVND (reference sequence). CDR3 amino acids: CASSASGISYNEQFF. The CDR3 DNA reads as TGTGCCAGTAGTGCGAGCGGGATCAGCTACAATGAGCAGTTCTTC.

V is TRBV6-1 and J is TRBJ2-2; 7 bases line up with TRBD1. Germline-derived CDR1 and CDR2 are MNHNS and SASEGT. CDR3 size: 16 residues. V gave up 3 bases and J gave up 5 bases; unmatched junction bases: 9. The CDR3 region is CASSDLGRGRTGELFF. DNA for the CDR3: TGTGCCAGCAGTGATCTGGGAAGGGGGCGGACCGGGGAGCTGTTTTTT.

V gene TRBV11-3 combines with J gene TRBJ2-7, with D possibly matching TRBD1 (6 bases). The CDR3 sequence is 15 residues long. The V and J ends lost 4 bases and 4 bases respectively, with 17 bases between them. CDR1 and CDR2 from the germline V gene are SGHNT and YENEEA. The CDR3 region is CASSSVGIQGYEQYF. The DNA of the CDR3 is TGTGCCAGCAGCTCCGTGGGGATACAGGGTTACGAGCAGTACTTC. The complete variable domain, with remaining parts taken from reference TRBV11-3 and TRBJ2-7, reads EAGVVQSPRYKIIEKKQPVAFWCNPISGHNTLYWYLQNLGQGPELLIRYENEEAVDDSQLPKDRFSAERLKGVDSTLKIQPAELGDSAVYLCASSSVGIQGYEQYFGPGTRLTVT.

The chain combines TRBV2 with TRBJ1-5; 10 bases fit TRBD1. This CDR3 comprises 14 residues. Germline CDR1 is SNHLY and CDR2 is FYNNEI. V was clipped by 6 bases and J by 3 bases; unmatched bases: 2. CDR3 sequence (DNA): TGTGCCAGCAGGGGGACAGGGGTCAATCAGCCCCAGCATTTT. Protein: CASRGTGVNQPQHF.